This T cell receptor beta chain originates from a study of blood T cells in healthy people across ages (dated by TCRdb to the mid-2010s). General notes on the study: In model experiments, roughly one uniquely barcoded TCR beta cDNA molecule per two T cells was captured by template switching. Age-related changes in TCR beta repertoire diversity were measured in the study by deep sequencing normalized with unique cDNA molecular identifiers. The donors were divided into four age groups: young (average approximately 17 years), middle-aged (about 39), aged (approximately 64) and long-lived (roughly 88). To avoid experimental bias, donors of different ages were spread randomly across the sequencing lanes. Using the same blood draw, the study looked at two additional independent replicas of 1 million unique cDNA reads for two donors, one aged 18 to 30 and the other aged 80 or older. The paper's findings and limits, for the study overall: Because donor CMV infection status was unknown, age-related changes in expanded clonotypes were potentially confounded. Bulk unsorted PBMC profiling prevented conclusive comparison of naive and antigen-experienced compartments. As age increased, observed TCR beta diversity per million T cells dropped in a roughly linear way, and a significant reduction was already evident by age 40. Estimates of total diversity from one million sequenced T cells were regarded as lower bounds and underestimates. Observed TCR beta diversity correlated strongly with the percentage of naive T cells measured by flow cytometry. The long-lived group showed more naive CD4+ T cells, fewer expanded clones and increased TCR diversity than the aged group, suggesting age selection.

The donors were a few dozen Caucasian individuals from Russia, aged roughly 6 to 95 years, who were systemically healthy. Ten milliliters of peripheral blood were drawn from each donor into EDTA-treated Vacutainer tubes. Ficoll-Paque density-gradient centrifugation was used to isolate PBMCs, with at least 6.5 million obtained per sample. Total RNA, at least 5 micrograms per sample, was extracted from PBMCs with Trizol reagent. Naive CD45RAhigh/CD27high T cell percentages were measured by flow cytometry on a PBMC aliquot from every donor. As regards this clonotype: Which antigen it targets is not known. Base qualities are not at hand, and no much larger clone is one base apart.

V loses 5 bases of germline sequence and J loses 3 bases, and the interval between the two ends is 15 bases. Counted from cysteine to phenylalanine, this CDR3 has 14 amino acids. Only the CDR3 portion is preserved as DNA: 42 bases, with reading frame beginning at the first base. CDR1 DFQATT and CDR2 SNEGSKA are derived from the germline V gene (reference sequence). The library was prepared using 5' RACE. Sequencer: Illumina HiSeq 2500. A second PCR of about 7 to 12 cycles was performed with a sample-barcoded 5' primer and a J-beta primer mix. A unique molecular identifier was introduced onto each TCR beta cDNA molecule by a template-switch 5' adaptor carrying 12 random nucleotides. At least 3 million CDR3-containing paired-end reads were obtained from each sample. All of the RNA was converted into first-strand cDNA using the Mint cDNA synthesis kit, with a TRBC-specific oligonucleotide serving as the primer. After uracil-DNA glycosylase treatment, a first 18-cycle PCR used universal primers M1SS and BC2_uni_R on all cDNA. The original pipeline was this. Each sample was normalized by randomly selecting 1 million high-quality reads, each carrying a distinct molecular identifier. Reads sharing molecular identifiers were discarded rather than binned into consensus sequences. MiTCR, run with a Q25 quality threshold and the strictest error-elimination algorithm, handled CDR3 identification, clonotype clustering and error correction. Lower-bound total TCR beta diversity was estimated with a nonparametric unseen species model using Euler transformation. TCRdb redid the processing of the public reads, applying fastp at Q25 and MiXCR, and retained in-frame beta chains. Each CDR3 protein appears once, grouped with its most common genes and DNA. The V and J calls and clone size come from TCRdb's table, not from the authors' own analysis. Across this sample there are over 1,500,000 distinct CDR3 sequences, with 40% to 55% seen only once. Of the sample, over 2% falls within the top ten clones.

This receptor was taken from a woman in her forties in good health. Sequencing was done on a sample of blood. The chain joins TRBV20-1 to TRBJ2-3; the D region possibly corresponds to TRBD2 (6 bases align). This receptor has the CDR3 CSAGSGIWTDTQYF. The DNA sequence is TGCAGTGCTGGTAGCGGTATCTGGACAGATACGCAGTATTTT.